This T cell receptor (beta chain) came from a study of blood T cell repertoires in COVID-19 (TCRdb year 2020). Broadly, across the study: Collaborator samples came from the United States, Italy and Spain and covered acute and convalescent phases of COVID-19. Samples were obtained from the ongoing ImmuneRACE study (first 160 participants) and from over a thousand subjects provided by 6 global collaborators. HLA class I and class II types, where available, came from metadata supplied by the sample provider rather than from assay-based typing. The dataset comprised deeply sampled blood TCRbeta repertoires from subjects exposed to, actively infected with, or recovered from COVID-19. The repertoires were released in a freely available public database intended as a resource for research on the immune response to SARS-CoV-2. The material from the prospective study consisted of cDNA or gDNA derived from T cells, B-cell-depleted T cells, or PBMCs. Sample metadata almost always included a de-identified subject ID, COVID-19 status, age in years and sex. Study-wide findings and limitations: How much clinical and demographic metadata was included differed by source and by participant, and the metadata was provided uncurated.

TCRbeta CDR3 regions were amplified from genomic DNA using the immunoSEQ Assay, a bias-controlled multiplex PCR. The paper's data handling went like this. The number of nucleated cells in each sample was estimated from the amplification of reference gene primers within the assay. To quantify the absolute abundance of each unique TCRbeta CDR3 rearrangement, sequence reads were collapsed and filtered. Productive Simpson clonality was computed per sample as the square root of Simpson's diversity index over productive rearrangements. TCRdb provides this immuneACCESS table in a form limited to in-frame rearrangements. Some clones are lacking; in checked studies, under half of them reflect an unresolved V gene, and why the rest are absent is not known. V, J and clone size reflect that table, while D and trimming were determined from the DNA. The table for this sample lists approximately 160,000 clones; approximately 93% of them were counted only once. The ten largest clones take up around 2% of the sample.

At one collaborating source in Seattle, patients were enrolled during active infection and were followed longitudinally through the course of disease. Whole blood was collected in K2EDTA tubes by collaborating institutions according to the institutions' own protocols. Collaborator samples were shipped for TCRbeta analysis as frozen whole blood, isolated PBMCs, or DNA extracted from either sample type. With respect to this clone: Its binding antigen is unknown. Nothing much larger sits one base from this clone, and base qualities are not available.

Trimming at the junction amounts to 7 bases on V and 5 bases on J, and the germline ends lie 12 bases apart. Including the terminal cysteine and phenylalanine, the CDR3 comprises 13 residues. Only the CDR3 DNA stays, 39 bases, in frame from base 1. CDR1 and CDR2 are read off the germline V gene as ENHRY and SYGVKD. This sequence uses TRBV10-3 and TRBJ2-1; the D gene remains uncertain. The sequenced material came from peripheral blood. This TCR was recovered from a woman aged 60-75 years with COVID-19, enrolled during active disease. The DNA reads as follows: TGTGCCATCATGCAAGGAGTCAACAATGAGCAGTTCTTC. Protein translation: CAIMQGVNNEQFF.